Presented here are 18 T cell receptor beta chains from one specimen sequenced in a study of OX40 agonist ivuxolimab in advanced cancers. Repertoires were generated with immunoSEQ multiplex PCR, while TCRdb's copy carries only in-frame clones and drops some. This sample has approximately 50,000 clones, with over 80% found just once. The specimen comprised CD4+ or CD8+ T cells sorted from blood, sampled in a trial of the OX40 agonist ivuxolimab. The receptors originated from an adult with an advanced solid tumor such as melanoma, head and neck, liver or kidney cancer.

The chain couples TRBV7-3 to TRBJ2-5; 9 bases match TRBD2. Germline trimming cut 5 bases from V and 2 bases from J; bases unmatched to any gene: 6. CDR3 length: 15 residues. The germline V gene encodes CDR1 SGHTA and CDR2 FQGTGA. CDR3 bases: TGTGCCAGCAGCACCAGCGGGGGGACTCAAGAGACCCAGTACTTC. This sequence encodes CASSTSGGTQETQYF. Using reference TRBV7-3 and TRBJ2-5 for the parts outside the CDR3, the full variable domain is GAGVSQTPSNKVTEKGKYVELRCDPISGHTALYWYRQSLGQGPEFLIYFQGTGAADDSGLPNDRFFAVRPEGSVSTLKIQRTERGDSAVYLCASSTSGGTQETQYFGPGTRLLVL.

This chain connects TRBV7-2 to TRBJ1-6, with 7 bases that match TRBD1. J gave up 6 bases and V 1 base, and 0 bases lay outside the gene matches. The CDR3 runs 14 residues. In germline, CDR1 is SGHTA, CDR2 FQGNSA. CDR3 bases: TGTGCCAGCAGCTTAGACAGGGGTAATTCACCCCTCCACTTT. This sequence encodes CASSLDRGNSPLHF.

The CDR3: CASTLAPETQYF. In nucleotides, the CDR3 is TGTGCCAGCACACTAGCCCCAGAGACCCAGTACTTC. The V call is TRBV2, the J call TRBJ2-5, with D perhaps matching TRBD2 (6 bases). Per germline, CDR1 SNHLY and CDR2 FYNNEI. The CDR3 is 12 amino acids. V dropped 7 bases and J dropped 4 bases, with 10 bases sitting between them.

This rearrangement joins TRBV9 to TRBJ2-7, with D tentatively TRBD1 (6 bases). There are 15 residues in the CDR3. CDR1 SGDLS and CDR2 YYNGEE come from the germline V gene. V lost 4 bases and J lost 1, with 15 bases in between. CDR3 sequence (DNA): TGTGCCAGCAGCTCAGGGCCTGGACAGTCCTACGAGCAGTACTTC. It specifies CASSSGPGQSYEQYF.

The J gene is TRBJ1-5, the V gene TRBV7-6; TRBD1 aligns across 11 bases. This CDR3 is built from 18 residues. The germline V gene has CDR1 SGHVS and CDR2 FNYEAQ. Unmatched junction bases numbered 11, after V lost 2 bases and J lost 5 bases. CDR3 loop: CASSLQISGQGVHQPQHF. DNA for the CDR3: TGTGCCAGCAGCTTACAGATCTCGGGACAGGGGGTGCATCAGCCCCAGCATTTT. The full variable domain, with the rest looked up from reference TRBV7-6 and TRBJ1-5, is GAGVSQSPRYKVTKRGQDVALRCDPISGHVSLYWYRQALGQGPEFLTYFNYEAQQDKSGLPNDRFSAERPEGSISTLTIQRTEQRDSAMYRCASSLQISGQGVHQPQHFGDGTRLSIL.

The chain employs TRBV7-2 and TRBJ2-3; possible D gene TRBD2, 5 bases. V lost 5 bases to trimming and J lost 3 bases, with 9 bases between them. This CDR3 has 13 residues. Germline loops: CDR1 SGHTA, CDR2 FQGNSA. In nucleotides, the CDR3 is TGTGCCAGCAGCCGGGATTGGACAGATACGCAGTATTTT. This codes for CASSRDWTDTQYF.

The rearrangement joins TRBV18 to TRBJ1-4, with no clear D. The V gene lost 3 bases and the J gene lost 5 bases, with 10 bases spanning the gap. This CDR3 contains 14 residues. CDR1 is KGHSH, CDR2 LQKENI, per germline. As DNA, the CDR3 is TGTGCCAGCTCACCTAACGGAGAGAATGAAAAACTGTTTTTT. Protein sequence: CASSPNGENEKLFF.

This chain joins TRBV4-2 and TRBJ1-3; D is possibly TRBD1 (6 bases). CDR1 LGHNA and CDR2 YNFKEQ come from the germline V gene. CDR3 length equals 16 residues. V shed 0 bases and J shed 4 bases, with 13 bases lying between them. The CDR3 nucleotides are TGTGCCAGCAGCCAAGAAGCGGGGACAAGAGGAAACACCATATATTTT. It is translated as CASSQEAGTRGNTIYF.

This clone was detected only once. The chain links TRBV10-1 to TRBJ2-7, with D tentatively TRBD2 (5 bases). Trimming stripped 7 bases from V and 3 bases from J, with 40 bases between. The length of the CDR3 is 22 residues. CDR1 is WNHNN and CDR2 is SYGVQD in the germline V gene (reference sequence). In nucleotides, the CDR3 is TGCGCCAGCACCATTAACCCTACCCTCTTGATCGGGCCCTTTCGGAGGTTCTACGAGCAGTACTTC. As protein: CASTINPTLLIGPFRRFYEQYF.

This clone was recorded many times. This chain connects TRBV11-2 to TRBJ2-2, with D perhaps matching TRBD1 (5 bases). Germline CDR1 SGHAT, CDR2 FQNNGV. The ends were cut back, 4 bases at V and 6 bases at J, with 12 bases in the middle. The CDR3 runs 14 residues. The CDR3 region has the DNA TGTGCCAGCAGCTCGCAGGGCCCGGCCGGGGAGCTGTTTTTT. It is translated as CASSSQGPAGELFF.

This clone was recorded once. The chain has TRBV27 and TRBJ1-1, with a tentative D call TRBD1 (6 bases). This CDR3 is built from 13 residues. Trimming took off 8 bases at V and 5 bases at J, with 15 bases between the two ends. The germline gives CDR1 MNHEY, CDR2 SMNVEV (reference sequence). The CDR3 reads CASATGKRTEAFF. CDR3 DNA sequence: TGTGCCAGCGCTACAGGGAAGCGGACTGAAGCTTTCTTT.

The rearrangement joins TRBV11-2 to TRBJ2-7, with D hard to call. This CDR3 has 12 residues. CDR1 SGHAT and CDR2 FQNNGV come from the germline V gene. Trimming removed 0 bases from V and 3 bases from J, with 3 bases in between. The chain's CDR3 is CASSLERYEQYF. In DNA, the CDR3 is TGTGCCAGCAGCTTAGAACGCTACGAGCAGTACTTC. The whole variable domain, remainder taken from reference TRBV11-2 and TRBJ2-7, is EAGVAQSPRYKIIEKRQSVAFWCNPISGHATLYWYQQILGQGPKLLIQFQNNGVVDDSQLPKDRFSAERLKGVDSTLKIQPAKLEDSAVYLCASSLERYEQYFGPGTRLTVT.

The rearrangement uses TRBV2 and TRBJ1-3, with D possibly matching TRBD1 (5 bases). Looked up from germline, CDR1 is SNHLY and CDR2 is FYNNEI. The ends were cut back, 2 bases at V and 2 bases at J, with 13 bases in the middle. The CDR3 is made up of 16 amino acids. DNA for the CDR3: TGTGCCAGCAGTGAACGGCCAGGGATGACTGGAAACACCATATATTTT. This translates into CASSERPGMTGNTIYF.

This clone was seen just once. The V call is TRBV28, the J call TRBJ2-7, with 8 bases matching TRBD1. The junction had 5 bases not matched to a gene; V was cut back by 3 bases and J by 4 bases. CDR1 is MDHEN, CDR2 SYDVKM, per germline. There are 14 residues in the CDR3. This chain's CDR3 is CASSFPGGRYEQYF. CDR3 nucleotides: TGTGCCAGCAGTTTTCCAGGGGGCAGGTACGAGCAGTACTTC.

The V call is TRBV30, the J call TRBJ1-5; TRBD1 might be the D (6 bases). Between the trimmed V and J ends, which lost 3 bases and 2 bases, there was a span of 11 bases. Germline CDR1 and CDR2: GTSNPN and SVGIG (reference sequence). This CDR3 comprises 14 residues. CDR3 loop: CAWRVQGGNQPQHF. CDR3 bases: TGTGCCTGGAGAGTACAGGGAGGCAATCAGCCCCAGCATTTT. Combining the CDR3 with reference TRBV30 and TRBJ1-5 gives the whole variable domain SQTIHQWPATLVQPVGSPLSLECTVEGTSNPNLYWYRQAAGRGLQLLFYSVGIGQISSEVPQNLSASRPQDRQFILSSKKLLLSDSGFYLCAWRVQGGNQPQHFGDGTRLSIL.

This clone has only a few counts. The chain combines TRBV7-8 with TRBJ1-1; 8 bases agree with TRBD1. Germline CDR1 reads SGHVS; CDR2 reads FQNEAQ. This CDR3 has 15 residues. J lost 5 bases, V lost 5 bases, and 10 bases had no gene match. Here the CDR3 DNA reads TGTGCCAGCAGCCCCTGGACAGGGAAGGGGACTGAAGCTTTCTTT. This encodes CASSPWTGKGTEAFF.

This clone was recorded a few times. The V gene is TRBV27, the J gene TRBJ2-3, with 9 bases that match TRBD1. CDR1 and CDR2 from the germline V gene are MNHEY and SMNVEV (reference sequence). CDR3 size: 17 residues. V was clipped by 2 bases and J by 0 bases; unmatched bases: 6. The CDR3: CASSLDTGGPSTDTQYF. CDR3 DNA sequence: TGTGCCAGCAGTTTAGATACAGGGGGCCCAAGCACAGATACGCAGTATTTT.

The V and J genes are TRBV7-8 and TRBJ2-2, with a weak D call TRBD2 (6 bases). The CDR3 sequence is 15 residues long. V shed 5 bases and J shed 0 bases, with 10 bases lying between them. In germline, CDR1 is SGHVS, CDR2 FQNEAQ. CDR3 protein: CASSESGPNTGELFF. In nucleotides, the CDR3 is TGTGCCAGCAGCGAAAGCGGGCCGAACACCGGGGAGCTGTTTTTT.